These 19 T cell receptor beta chains were all obtained from the same sample, sequenced in a study of OX40 agonist ivuxolimab in advanced cancers. Library preparation used the immunoSEQ multiplex PCR assay. The table was pulled from immuneACCESS by TCRdb, which kept in-frame rearrangements only. Such tables lose some clones; where checked, under half of the loss comes from unresolved V genes, and the rest has no known cause. The sample table shows tens of thousands of clones, and around nine tenths are seen once. The ten largest account for 0.43% of the sample. The sequences come from CD4+ or CD8+ T cells sorted from blood, collected in a trial of the OX40 agonist ivuxolimab. These receptors were collected from an adult with an advanced solid tumor such as melanoma, head and neck, liver or kidney cancer.

CDR3 sequence (DNA): TGTGCCAGCAGCTTGGTGGACAGCTATGGCTACACCTTC. Residues: CASSLVDSYGYTF. The chain carries TRBV5-5 and TRBJ1-2, with D maybe TRBD1 (6 bases). V was pared by 0 bases and J by 4 bases, with 7 bases between. The CDR3 has 13 residues. In germline, CDR1 is SGHKS, CDR2 YYEKEE (reference sequence).

The chain carries TRBV4-3 and TRBJ2-2; D may be TRBD1 or TRBD2 (5 bases each). Germline CDR1 and CDR2: LGHNA and YSLEER. Deletions cut 1 base from V and 3 bases from J, with 9 bases between. This CDR3 contains 15 residues. Here the CDR3 reads CASSQGGVHTGELFF. DNA of the CDR3: TGCGCCAGCAGCCAAGGAGGGGTTCACACCGGGGAGCTGTTTTTT.

The rearrangement uses TRBV2 and TRBJ1-2; D is undetermined. CDR1 SNHLY and CDR2 FYNNEI come from the germline V gene. This CDR3 has 13 residues. The germline V and J ends were trimmed by 6 bases and 4 bases, with 12 bases remaining between them. DNA for the CDR3: TGTGCCAGCAGCCCCGATAGGCTCTATGGCTACACCTTC. Its translation is CASSPDRLYGYTF.

The rearrangement uses TRBV5-1 and TRBJ2-4, with 8 bases matching TRBD1. Germline V gene data show CDR1 as SGHRS and CDR2 as YFSETQ. V was clipped by 5 bases and J by 0 bases; unmatched bases: 7. The CDR3 length is 16 residues. The CDR3 region has the DNA TGCGCCAGCAGTTTAACAGGGGGAGTAGCCAAAAACATTCAGTACTTC. Protein product: CASSLTGGVAKNIQYF.

V and J are TRBV28 and TRBJ1-2; 11 bases match TRBD1. CDR3 size: 15 residues. Germline V gene lookup returns CDR1 MDHEN and CDR2 SYDVKM. Trimming removed 5 bases from V and 6 bases from J; junction bases left unmatched: 8. The CDR3 DNA follows: TGTGCCAGCAGTGGGGTCGGACAGGGGGCAGATGGCTACACCTTC. Its translation is CASSGVGQGADGYTF.

About this clone: The junction and the germline gene differ at one end; a read error may be behind it. CDR3 in DNA: TGTGCCACCAGCGGAGAATTTAGGACCTCCAAAAACATTCAGTACTTC. Protein product: CATSGEFRTSKNIQYF. The chain joins TRBV15 to TRBJ2-4; no firm D call. This CDR3 contains 16 residues. In germline, CDR1 is LNHNV, CDR2 YYDKDF (reference sequence).

The CDR3 DNA follows: TGTGCCAGCCGGGGGGAGGGACAGTACTATGGCTACACCTTC. Its protein is CASRGEGQYYGYTF. The chain carries TRBV28 and TRBJ1-2, with 7 bases lining up with TRBD1. V shed 8 bases and J 3 bases; nucleotides not matched to a gene: 9. The CDR3 runs to 14 residues. Germline CDR1 MDHEN, CDR2 SYDVKM.

V is TRBV10-1 and J is TRBJ2-7; maybe TRBD1 (5 bases). The CDR3 contains 14 residues. Germline CDR1 reads WNHNN; CDR2 reads SYGVQD (reference sequence). V was pared by 3 bases and J by 0 bases, with 9 bases between. The CDR3 here is CASSDHRSSYEQYF. CDR3 bases: TGCGCCAGCAGTGACCACAGGAGCTCCTACGAGCAGTACTTC.

The chain links TRBV29-1 to TRBJ2-3, with 13 bases fitting TRBD2. Trimming took 4 bases from V and 2 from J; bases not matched to a gene: 3. CDR3 length: 15 amino acids. Germline lookup yields CDR1 SQVTM and CDR2 ANQGSEA. As DNA, the CDR3 is TGCAGCGTTGTAGGACTAGCGGGGGCCACAGATACGCAGTATTTT. Its translation is CSVVGLAGATDTQYF.

The CDR3 nucleotides are TGTGCCAGCAGCGTTGGAACTAACTATGGCTACACCTTC. It yields the protein CASSVGTNYGYTF. This chain links TRBV7-2 with TRBJ1-2; D gene ambiguous. Trimming took 5 bases from V and 0 from J, leaving 7 bases between them. The CDR3 contains 13 residues. Germline V lookup: CDR1 SGHTA, CDR2 FQGNSA.

V usage is TRBV6-6 and J usage is TRBJ2-1; TRBD1 matches at 7 bases. The CDR3 is 14 residues long. V was pared by 5 bases and J by 4 bases, with 5 bases of the junction left unmatched. Germline values: CDR1 MNHNY, CDR2 SVGAGI (reference sequence). The CDR3 sequence is CASSAGTEYNEQFF. For the CDR3, the DNA is TGTGCCAGCAGTGCCGGGACAGAATACAATGAGCAGTTCTTC.

Here the CDR3 reads CASSRTSGAYEQYF. The CDR3, as DNA: TGTGCCAGCAGTCGGACTAGCGGGGCCTACGAGCAGTACTTC. This chain connects TRBV6-6 to TRBJ2-7; 12 positions agree with TRBD2. Unmatched junction bases numbered 1, after V lost 5 bases and J lost 2 bases. The CDR3 has 14 residues. CDR1 is MNHNY, CDR2 SVGAGI, per germline (reference sequence).

V is TRBV7-4 and J is TRBJ2-7; a weak D match, TRBD1 (5 bases). The CDR3 totals 15 residues. Trimming removed 5 bases at V and 2 bases at J, with 16 bases between. Germline V gene lookup returns CDR1 SGHVT and CDR2 SQSDAQ. The CDR3 spells CASSIPTTEPYEQYF. The DNA of the CDR3 is TGTGCCAGCAGCATTCCGACGACAGAGCCCTACGAGCAGTACTTC.

The chain uses TRBV19 and TRBJ2-1; 9 positions agree with TRBD1. The CDR3 extends over 15 amino acids. V was pared by 4 bases and J by 4 bases, with 5 bases of the junction left unmatched. Germline assignment: CDR1 LNHDA and CDR2 SQIVND (reference sequence). CDR3 sequence reads: CASSTGQGPYNEQFF. The CDR3 bases are TGTGCCAGTAGTACCGGACAGGGGCCATACAATGAGCAGTTCTTC.

This chain joins TRBV6-6 and TRBJ2-7; perhaps TRBD1 as D (6 bases). Trimming pared 4 bases from V and 5 bases from J, leaving 18 bases between. The V gene's germline CDR1 is MNHNY and CDR2 SVGAGI (reference sequence). CDR3 size: 15 residues. DNA for the CDR3: TGTGCCAGCAGTTCCCCCCAGGGGTCCCTGGACGAGCAGTACTTC. Translated, it gives CASSSPQGSLDEQYF.

The chain recombines TRBV11-2 with TRBJ2-3; 11 positions match TRBD2. The CDR3 is 16 amino acids. Trimming at V came to 5 bases and at J to 9 bases, leaving 13 bases not matched to a gene. Germline CDR1 SGHAT, CDR2 FQNNGV. In DNA form, the CDR3 reads TGTGCCAGCAGCCCATCGGTTAGCGGGAGGGCTGGAACGCAGTATTTT. It yields the protein CASSPSVSGRAGTQYF.

The V and J genes are TRBV6-5 and TRBJ2-2, with D unclear. This CDR3 spans 16 amino acids. With 6 bases removed from V and 2 bases from J, the gap between germline ends came to 16 bases. The germline V gene has CDR1 MNHEY and CDR2 SVGAGI. CDR3 protein: CASSYRAPPNTGELFF. The CDR3 nucleotides are TGTGCCAGCAGCTACCGGGCCCCACCTAACACCGGGGAGCTGTTTTTT.

The rearrangement joins TRBV12-2 to TRBJ1-1; TRBD1 is the table's D call and was not checked against the DNA. TRBV12-2 is tagged as a pseudogene. This CDR3 region has 18 residues. The CDR3 DNA is TGTGCAAGTCAGCACCAGAGGGCAGGGGGCCCTATGAACACTGAAGCTTTCTTT. It codes for CASQHQRAGGPMNTEAFF.

The V call is TRBV7-9, the J call TRBJ1-2, with D unresolved. The germline gives CDR1 SEHNR, CDR2 FQNEAQ (reference sequence). The CDR3 runs 14 residues. Trimming took 5 bases from V and 4 from J, leaving 14 bases between them. The CDR3 loop is CASSQDLLGYGYTF. The DNA for the CDR3 is TGTGCCAGCAGCCAGGATCTACTCGGCTATGGCTACACCTTC.